This T cell receptor beta chain was retrieved from a study of CD8 T cells in Susac syndrome. Patients having Susac syndrome satisfied recently defined diagnostic criteria for definite or probable disease. This CDR3 region has 14 residues. Germline V lookup: CDR1 LNHNV, CDR2 YYDKDF (reference sequence). V dropped 1 base and J dropped 0 bases, with 5 bases sitting between them. Random hexamers were used to reverse transcribe 0.5 to 1 ug of RNA. With immunoSEQ multiplex PCR, TCR beta CDR3 was amplified across 54 Vbeta and 13 Jbeta. In TCRdb, the immunoSEQ multiplex PCR reads were re-called with MiXCR into one record per CDR3 protein. Among some 160,000 distinct CDR3 sequences listed, approximately 95% were seen once.

The TCR was taken from a human donor with Susac syndrome. Sequenced input: CD4+ T cells from PBMCs. J is TRBJ2-3 and V is TRBV15; the D gene is possibly TRBD2 (5 bases). CDR3 in amino acids: CATSRGTSTDTQYF. In nucleotides, the CDR3 is TGTGCCACCAGCAGAGGGACTAGCACAGATACGCAGTATTTT.